The 15 T cell receptor beta chains in this list originate from one sample, sequenced in a study of T cell responses to AZD1222 COVID-19 vaccine. Profiling relied on immunoSEQ multiplex PCR, and the TCRdb table lists in-frame clones only, not all of them. Of 150,000 or so clones in the sample, 70% to 90% were seen once. The sample was peripheral blood, taken on day 0 of AZD1222 vaccination. The receptors were gathered from an adult in good health.

This clone appeared a few times. The gene calls are TRBV7-3 and TRBJ2-6; no clear D gene. V was cut by 3 bases and J by 4 bases, with 10 bases left in between. The CDR3 consists of 15 residues. In germline, CDR1 is SGHTA, CDR2 FQGTGA. The CDR3 coding sequence is TGTGCCAGCAGCTTTGACCCTGGGGGGGCCAACGTCCTGACTTTC. Translating gives CASSFDPGGANVLTF.

This sequence joins TRBV28 and TRBJ2-7; possible D gene TRBD1, 6 bases. CDR1 is MDHEN and CDR2 is SYDVKM in the germline V gene. CDR3 size: 14 residues. V was pared by 9 bases and J by 1 base, with 16 bases between. The CDR3 here is CASRAGRGSYEQYF. In nucleotides, the CDR3 is TGTGCCAGTAGGGCGGGCAGGGGTTCCTACGAGCAGTACTTC.

V is TRBV5-8 and J is TRBJ1-5; D not certain. CDR3 length: 13 amino acids. The V end lost 6 bases, the J end lost 2 bases, and 9 bases lay between the germline ends. CDR1 is SGHTS and CDR2 is YDEGEE in the germline V gene. The CDR3 spells CASMSRGNQPQHF. CDR3 DNA sequence: TGTGCCAGCATGTCGCGGGGCAATCAGCCCCAGCATTTT. Based on the CDR3 plus reference TRBV5-8 and TRBJ1-5, the full variable domain is EAGVTQSPTHLIKTRGQQATLRCSPISGHTSVYWYQQALGLGLQFLLWYDEGEERNRGNFPPRFSGRQFPNYSSELNVNALELEDSALYLCASMSRGNQPQHFGDGTRLSIL.

This clone was seen more than once but under ten times. The chain links TRBV5-4 to TRBJ2-3, with 7 nucleotides matching TRBD1. The CDR3 sequence is 14 residues long. Trimming took 4 bases from V and 3 from J; bases not matched to a gene: 5. Germline assignment: CDR1 SGHNT and CDR2 YYREEE (reference sequence). The CDR3 DNA sequence: TGTGCCAGCAGCCCGACAGGGACAACAGATACGCAGTATTTT. Translation: CASSPTGTTDTQYF.

This CDR3 reads CASSLKGQGSSPLHF. As DNA, the CDR3 is TGTGCCAGCAGCTTGAAGGGACAGGGATCCTCACCCCTCCACTTT. The rearrangement uses TRBV7-2 and TRBJ1-6, with TRBD1 matching 9 bases. J lost 10 bases, V lost 3 bases, and 7 bases had no gene match. CDR3 size: 15 residues. CDR1 SGHTA and CDR2 FQGNSA come from the germline V gene.

The chain is built from TRBV13 and TRBJ2-1, with TRBD2 as a possible D gene (5 bases). Germline V gives CDR1 PRHDT, CDR2 FYEKMQ (reference sequence). The CDR3 is 13 amino acids. Trimming stripped 4 bases from V and 6 bases from J, with 10 bases between. The CDR3 DNA is TGTGCCAGCAGCTCCCAAGCGGTCAATGAGCAGTTCTTC. It codes for CASSSQAVNEQFF. The complete variable domain, with remaining parts taken from reference TRBV13 and TRBJ2-1, reads AAGVIQSPRHLIKEKRETATLKCYPIPRHDTVYWYQQGPGQDPQFLISFYEKMQSDKGSIPDRFSAQQFSDYHSELNMSSLELGDSALYFCASSSQAVNEQFFGPGTRLTVL.

This chain links TRBV11-2 with TRBJ1-6, with D tentatively TRBD1 (6 bases). Trimming stripped 3 bases from V and 5 bases from J, with 11 bases between. This CDR3 spans 15 amino acids. The V gene's germline CDR1 is SGHAT and CDR2 FQNNGV. The CDR3 DNA sequence: TGTGCCAGCAGCTTTACCAGGGGAGATAATTCACCCCTCCACTTT. The encoded protein is CASSFTRGDNSPLHF.

The rearrangement joins TRBV7-3 to TRBJ2-2; no definite D call. The CDR3 length is 14 residues. Trimming took off 2 bases at V and 0 bases at J, with 4 bases between the two ends. The germline gives CDR1 SGHTA, CDR2 FQGTGA. In DNA form, the CDR3 reads TGTGCCAGCAGCTTATCCCCGAACACCGGGGAGCTGTTTTTT. Protein: CASSLSPNTGELFF.

As for this clone: Within the sample, other DNA sequences also encode this same CDR3. This rearrangement joins TRBV2 to TRBJ2-7; TRBD1 matches at 9 bases. Trimming cost V 5 bases and J 3 bases; bases outside gene matches: 2. The germline V gene encodes CDR1 SNHLY and CDR2 FYNNEI. CDR3 length equals 13 residues. The CDR3 sequence: CASSWDRDYEQYF. The CDR3 region has the DNA TGTGCCAGCAGTTGGGACAGGGACTACGAGCAGTACTTC.

The rearrangement joins TRBV18 to TRBJ1-5; D not resolved. This CDR3 spans 14 amino acids. The germline V gene encodes CDR1 KGHSH and CDR2 LQKENI. The germline V and J ends were trimmed by 7 bases and 7 bases, with 17 bases remaining between them. In nucleotides, the CDR3 is TGTGCCAGCTTGGATAAGGCAGGCGCGCAGCCCCAGCATTTT. Amino acid sequence: CASLDKAGAQPQHF.

V gene TRBV6-5 combines with J gene TRBJ2-7, with D uncertain. The germline CDR1 and CDR2 sequences are MNHEY and SVGAGI. Deletions cut 0 bases from V and 9 bases from J, with 15 bases between. The CDR3 runs to 14 residues. CDR3 DNA sequence: TGTGCCAGCAGTTACTCGATGGTTGGGGAAGGGCAGTACTTC. Translated: CASSYSMVGEGQYF.

This CDR3 is CASSYPDRPWTQYF. CDR3 sequence (DNA): TGTGCCAGCAGTTACCCTGACAGGCCATGGACCCAGTACTTC. The rearrangement uses TRBV6-6 and TRBJ2-5; D might be TRBD1 (6 bases). This CDR3 is 14 amino acids long. Looked up from germline, CDR1 is MNHNY and CDR2 is SVGAGI (reference sequence). V lost 2 bases, J lost 7 bases, and 14 bases lay in between.

V and J are TRBV4-3 and TRBJ1-1; the match to TRBD1 covers 9 bases. Looked up from germline, CDR1 is LGHNA and CDR2 is YSLEER. The CDR3 totals 16 residues. V gave up 4 bases and J gave up 2 bases; unmatched junction bases: 8. For the CDR3, the DNA is TGCGCCAGCAGCCTGGGACAGGGCCGAACAAACACTGAAGCTTTCTTT. It is translated as CASSLGQGRTNTEAFF.

In this sample, this clone turned up once. V gene TRBV19 combines with J gene TRBJ2-5; 7 bases align to TRBD2. There are 13 residues in the CDR3. Germline V gene sequence: CDR1 LNHDA, CDR2 SQIVND (reference sequence). J gave up 2 bases and V 5 bases, and 2 bases lay outside the gene matches. The CDR3: CASSRGLQETQYF. In DNA form, the CDR3 reads TGTGCCAGTAGTCGGGGACTACAAGAGACCCAGTACTTC.

This clone has only one observation. The chain employs TRBV19 and TRBJ1-6, with D tentatively TRBD1 (6 bases). The CDR3 spans 15 residues. Germline CDR1 and CDR2: LNHDA and SQIVND (reference sequence). Trimming removed 7 bases from V and 7 bases from J, with 17 bases in between. CDR3 protein: CASNIGQTVNSPLHF. The CDR3, as DNA: TGTGCCAGTAACATAGGACAGACAGTAAATTCACCCCTCCACTTT.